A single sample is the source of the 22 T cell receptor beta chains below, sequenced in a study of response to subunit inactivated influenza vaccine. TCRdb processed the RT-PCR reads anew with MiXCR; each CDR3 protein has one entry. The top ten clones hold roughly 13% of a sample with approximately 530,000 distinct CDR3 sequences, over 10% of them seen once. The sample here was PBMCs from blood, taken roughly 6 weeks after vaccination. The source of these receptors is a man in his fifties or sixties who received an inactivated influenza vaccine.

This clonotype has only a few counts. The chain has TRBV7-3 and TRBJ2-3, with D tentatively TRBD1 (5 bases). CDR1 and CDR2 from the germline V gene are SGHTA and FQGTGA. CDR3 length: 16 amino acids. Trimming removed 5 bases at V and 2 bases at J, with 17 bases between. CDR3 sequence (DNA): TGTGCCAGCAGCCCTACCGTGGGGCTAAACACAGATACGCAGTATTTT. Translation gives CASSPTVGLNTDTQYF. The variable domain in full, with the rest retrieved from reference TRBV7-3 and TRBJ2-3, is GAGVSQTPSNKVTEKGKYVELRCDPISGHTALYWYRQSLGQGPEFLIYFQGTGAADDSGLPNDRFFAVRPEGSVSTLKIQRTERGDSAVYLCASSPTVGLNTDTQYFGPGTRLTVL.

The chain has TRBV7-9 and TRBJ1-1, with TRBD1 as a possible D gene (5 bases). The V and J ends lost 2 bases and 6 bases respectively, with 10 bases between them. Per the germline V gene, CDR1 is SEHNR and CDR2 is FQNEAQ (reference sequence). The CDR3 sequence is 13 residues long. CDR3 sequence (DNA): TGTGCCAGCAGCTTATTCAGGGCGCCTGAAGCTTTCTTT. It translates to CASSLFRAPEAFF. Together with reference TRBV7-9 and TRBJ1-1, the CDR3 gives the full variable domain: DTGVSQNPRHKITKRGQNVTFRCDPISEHNRLYWYRQTLGQGPEFLTYFQNEAQLEKSRLLSDRFSAERPKGSFSTLEIQRTEQGDSAMYLCASSLFRAPEAFFGQGTRLTVV.

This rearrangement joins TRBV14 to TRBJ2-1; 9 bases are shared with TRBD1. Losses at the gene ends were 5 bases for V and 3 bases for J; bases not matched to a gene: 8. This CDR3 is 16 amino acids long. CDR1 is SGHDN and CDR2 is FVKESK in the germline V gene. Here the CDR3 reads CASSGRPGQGYNEQFF. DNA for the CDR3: TGTGCCAGCAGCGGACGTCCGGGACAGGGCTACAATGAGCAGTTCTTC.

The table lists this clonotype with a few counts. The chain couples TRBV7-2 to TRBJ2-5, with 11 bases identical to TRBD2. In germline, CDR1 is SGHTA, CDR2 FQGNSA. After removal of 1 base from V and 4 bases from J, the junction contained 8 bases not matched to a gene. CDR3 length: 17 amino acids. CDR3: CASSLVNLAGGRETQYF. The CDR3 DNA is TGTGCCAGCAGCTTAGTGAATTTAGCGGGAGGGAGAGAGACCCAGTACTTC.

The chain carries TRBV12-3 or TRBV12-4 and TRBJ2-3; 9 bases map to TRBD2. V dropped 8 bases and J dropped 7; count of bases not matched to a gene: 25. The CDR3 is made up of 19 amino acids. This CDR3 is CASGPWRRGGLFKGYTQYF. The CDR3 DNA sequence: TGTGCCAGCGGTCCCTGGAGGCGGGGGGGCCTTTTTAAGGGATATACGCAGTATTTT.

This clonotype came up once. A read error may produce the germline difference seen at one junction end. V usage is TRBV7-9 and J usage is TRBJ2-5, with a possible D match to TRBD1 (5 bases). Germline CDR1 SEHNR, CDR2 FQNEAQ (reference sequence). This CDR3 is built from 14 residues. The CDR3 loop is CASSSRQIQETQSF. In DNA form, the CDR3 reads TGTGCCAGCAGCTCAAGACAGATACAAGAGACCCAGTCCTTC.

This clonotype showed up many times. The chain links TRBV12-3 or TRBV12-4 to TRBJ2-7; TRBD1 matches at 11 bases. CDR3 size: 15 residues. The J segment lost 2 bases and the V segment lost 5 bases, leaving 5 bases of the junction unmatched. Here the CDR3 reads CASSLGTGGAYEQYF. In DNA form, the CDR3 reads TGTGCCAGCAGTCTTGGGACAGGGGGGGCCTACGAGCAGTACTTC.

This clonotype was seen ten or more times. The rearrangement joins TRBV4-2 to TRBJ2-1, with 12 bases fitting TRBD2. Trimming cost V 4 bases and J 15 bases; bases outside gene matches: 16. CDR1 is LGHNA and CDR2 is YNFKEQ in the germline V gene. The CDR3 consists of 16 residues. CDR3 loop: CASSPYSLAGGGEGFF. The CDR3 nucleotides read TGTGCCAGCAGCCCCTACTCCCTAGCGGGAGGGGGTGAGGGGTTCTTC.

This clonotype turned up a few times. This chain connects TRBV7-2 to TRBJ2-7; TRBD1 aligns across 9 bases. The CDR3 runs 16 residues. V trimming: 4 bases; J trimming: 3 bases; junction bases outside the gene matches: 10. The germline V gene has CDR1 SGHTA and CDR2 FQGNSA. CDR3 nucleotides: TGTGCCAGCAGCTCCCACGCCGGGACAGGGTTCTACGAGCAGTACTTC. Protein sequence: CASSSHAGTGFYEQYF.

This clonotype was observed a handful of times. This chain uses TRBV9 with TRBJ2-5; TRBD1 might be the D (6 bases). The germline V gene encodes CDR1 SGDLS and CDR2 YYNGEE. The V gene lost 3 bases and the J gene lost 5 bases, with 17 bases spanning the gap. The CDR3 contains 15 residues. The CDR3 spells CASSAGVWDWETQYF. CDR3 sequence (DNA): TGTGCCAGCAGCGCAGGGGTTTGGGATTGGGAGACCCAGTACTTC.

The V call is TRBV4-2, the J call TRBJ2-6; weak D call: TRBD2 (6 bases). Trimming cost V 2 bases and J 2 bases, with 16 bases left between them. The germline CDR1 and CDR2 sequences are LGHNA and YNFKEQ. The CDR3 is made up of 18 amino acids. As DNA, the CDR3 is TGTGCCAGCAGCCAAAGGGAACTAGCAGACGCTGGGGCCAACGTCCTGACTTTC. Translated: CASSQRELADAGANVLTF.

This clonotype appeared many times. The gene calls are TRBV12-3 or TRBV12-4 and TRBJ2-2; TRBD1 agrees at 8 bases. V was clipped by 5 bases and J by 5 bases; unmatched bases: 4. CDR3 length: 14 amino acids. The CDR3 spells CASSKTGGTGELFF. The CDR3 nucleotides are TGTGCCAGCAGTAAAACAGGGGGGACCGGGGAGCTGTTTTTT.

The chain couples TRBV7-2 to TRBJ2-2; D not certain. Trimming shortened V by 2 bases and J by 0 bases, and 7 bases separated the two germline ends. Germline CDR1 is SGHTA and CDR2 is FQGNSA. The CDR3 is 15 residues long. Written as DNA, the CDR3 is TGTGCCAGCAGCTTAAGACTGGCGAACACCGGGGAGCTGTTTTTT. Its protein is CASSLRLANTGELFF.

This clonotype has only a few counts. The CDR3 DNA sequence: TGTGCCAGCAGCTTCGACAGGGCTGGGGCCAACGTCCTGACTTTC. Residues: CASSFDRAGANVLTF. The gene calls are TRBV7-2 and TRBJ2-6; TRBD1 matches 7 bases. This CDR3 has 15 residues. The J segment lost 2 bases and the V segment lost 3 bases, leaving 1 base of the junction unmatched. The V gene's germline CDR1 is SGHTA and CDR2 FQGNSA.

In DNA, the CDR3 is TGTGCCAGCAGCTTGAACGGGTTTACAGCCGGCTTCTTC. Protein product: CASSLNGFTAGFF. The rearrangement joins TRBV5-6 to TRBJ2-1; no definite D call. The CDR3 is 13 residues long. The V and J ends lost 1 base and 16 bases respectively, with 18 bases between them. In germline, CDR1 is SGHDT, CDR2 YYEEEE.

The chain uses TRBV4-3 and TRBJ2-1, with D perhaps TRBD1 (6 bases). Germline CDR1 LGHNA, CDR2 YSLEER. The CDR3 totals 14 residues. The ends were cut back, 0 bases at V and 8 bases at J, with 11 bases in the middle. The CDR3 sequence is CASSQDPQGDEQFF. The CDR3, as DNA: TGCGCCAGCAGCCAAGATCCACAGGGCGATGAGCAGTTCTTC.

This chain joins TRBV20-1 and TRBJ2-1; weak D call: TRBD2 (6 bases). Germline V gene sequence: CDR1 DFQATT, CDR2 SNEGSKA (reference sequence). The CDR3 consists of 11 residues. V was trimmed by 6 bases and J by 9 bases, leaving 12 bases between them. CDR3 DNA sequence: TGCAGTGCACGACTAGTTGGTGAGCAGTTCTTC. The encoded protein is CSARLVGEQFF.

The CDR3 region has the DNA TGTGCCAGCAGTGAAGTTCGGTTGGGACAGGGTTTTTCCGGCTACACCTTC. Amino acids: CASSEVRLGQGFSGYTF. The V call is TRBV2, the J call TRBJ1-2; 9 bases map to TRBD1. V was pared by 1 base and J by 8 bases, with 14 bases of the junction left unmatched. Germline lookup yields CDR1 SNHLY and CDR2 FYNNEI. There are 17 residues in the CDR3.

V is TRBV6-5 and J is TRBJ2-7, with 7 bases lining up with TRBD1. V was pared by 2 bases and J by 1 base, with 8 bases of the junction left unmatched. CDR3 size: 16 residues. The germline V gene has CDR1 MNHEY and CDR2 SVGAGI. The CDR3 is CASSYAPLQGSYEQYF. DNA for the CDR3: TGTGCCAGCAGTTACGCGCCGCTACAGGGGTCCTACGAGCAGTACTTC.

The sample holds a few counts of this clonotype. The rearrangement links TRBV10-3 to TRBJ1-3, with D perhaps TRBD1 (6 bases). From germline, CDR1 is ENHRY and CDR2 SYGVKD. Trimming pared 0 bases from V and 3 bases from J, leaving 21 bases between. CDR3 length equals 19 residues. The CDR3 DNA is TGTGCCATCAGTGAGTCCCTTCGCCGATCCGGGACAAGTGGAAACACCATATATTTT. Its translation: CAISESLRRSGTSGNTIYF.

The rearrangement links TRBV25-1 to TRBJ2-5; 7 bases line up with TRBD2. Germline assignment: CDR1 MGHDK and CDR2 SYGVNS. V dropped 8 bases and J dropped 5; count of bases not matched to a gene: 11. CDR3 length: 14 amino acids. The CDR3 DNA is TGTGCCAGCGGGGGGTCGATGGGAGGGGAGACCCAGTACTTC. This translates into CASGGSMGGETQYF.

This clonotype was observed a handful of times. The CDR3 sequence: CSALGIDVASRFNNEQFF. CDR3 sequence (DNA): TGCAGTGCCCTCGGGATTGATGTAGCCTCCAGATTTAACAATGAGCAGTTCTTC. The chain is built from TRBV20-1 and TRBJ2-1; a weak D match, TRBD2 (5 bases). The CDR3 consists of 18 residues. Trimming pared 6 bases from V and 5 bases from J, leaving 29 bases between. Germline values: CDR1 DFQATT, CDR2 SNEGSKA (reference sequence).